This passage covers 17 T cell receptor beta chains from one sample sequenced in a study of response to subunit inactivated influenza vaccine. In TCRdb, the RT-PCR reads were re-called with MiXCR into one record per CDR3 protein. The sample has approximately 480,000 distinct CDR3 sequences, 10% to 11% seen once. Sample: PBMCs from blood, taken around seven weeks after vaccination. These receptor sequences come from a man between 45 and 60 years old who received an inactivated influenza vaccine.

V is TRBV27 and J is TRBJ2-7; 7 nucleotides align to TRBD1. V trimming: 8 bases; J trimming: 0 bases; junction bases outside the gene matches: 4. The CDR3 is 13 amino acids. Germline V gene sequence: CDR1 MNHEY, CDR2 SMNVEV (reference sequence). The DNA for the CDR3 is TGTGCCAGCTGGGGACAGAGCTCCTACGAGCAGTACTTC. Its translation is CASWGQSSYEQYF.

There are a few counts of this clonotype. The chain links TRBV15 to TRBJ2-4, with D unresolved. Trimming left V 0 bases short and J 5 bases short, with 8 bases between. Germline CDR1 is LNHNV and CDR2 is YYDKDF (reference sequence). This CDR3 region has 14 residues. DNA for the CDR3: TGTGCCACCAGCAGAGAAGGGTTGGAAAACATTCAGTACTTC. Amino acids: CATSREGLENIQYF.

A word on this clonotype: The junction shows a germline mismatch at one end, possibly a read error. The chain employs TRBV5-1 and TRBJ2-5, with 11 bases that match TRBD1. Germline CDR1 SGHRS, CDR2 YFSETQ. This CDR3 has 14 residues. CDR3 nucleotide sequence: TGCGCCAGCAGGAAGGGACAGGGGGAAGAGACCCAGCACTTC. Its protein is CASRKGQGEETQHF.

The gene calls are TRBV7-9 and TRBJ1-2; 10 bases match TRBD1. V was clipped by 0 bases and J by 5 bases; unmatched bases: 3. The CDR3 extends over 15 amino acids. Germline CDR1 SEHNR, CDR2 FQNEAQ (reference sequence). CDR3 region: CASSLAGQGPYGYTF. CDR3 nucleotide sequence: TGTGCCAGCAGCTTAGCGGGACAGGGGCCTTATGGCTACACCTTC.

A few counts support this clonotype. The chain combines TRBV5-1 with TRBJ2-3; D is uncertain. The V gene's germline CDR1 is SGHRS and CDR2 YFSETQ. This CDR3 is built from 14 residues. Trimming stripped 4 bases from V and 2 bases from J, with 11 bases between. The CDR3 DNA is TGCGCCAGCAGCACCCAGCGTTTCACAGATACGCAGTATTTT. Protein sequence: CASSTQRFTDTQYF.

The chain links TRBV27 to TRBJ2-6; D not resolved. CDR1 and CDR2 from the germline V gene are MNHEY and SMNVEV (reference sequence). The CDR3 contains 14 residues. V was shortened by 4 bases and J by 7 bases, with 11 bases between the two germline ends. In nucleotides, the CDR3 is TGTGCCAGCAGTTCGGTCCCCCTAGCCAACGTCCTGACTTTC. Its protein is CASSSVPLANVLTF.

This clonotype was found many times. This chain links TRBV12-3 or TRBV12-4 with TRBJ2-5; D is unclear. Trimming removed 4 bases at V and 4 bases at J, with 7 bases between. The length of the CDR3 is 12 residues. The CDR3, as DNA: TGTGCCAGCAGTTGGGGTCCAGAGACCCAGTACTTC. This encodes CASSWGPETQYF.

The J gene is TRBJ1-5, the V gene TRBV4-2; D call uncertain. CDR3 length equals 15 residues. Trimming took off 1 base at V and 0 bases at J, with 7 bases between the two ends. Per germline, CDR1 LGHNA and CDR2 YNFKEQ. CDR3 loop: CASSQVQYSNQPQHF. CDR3 bases: TGTGCCAGCAGCCAAGTTCAGTATAGCAATCAGCCCCAGCATTTT.

J is TRBJ1-6 and V is TRBV2, with TRBD1 identical over 9 bases. The CDR3 consists of 15 residues. Per germline, CDR1 SNHLY and CDR2 FYNNEI. The V segment lost 6 bases and the J segment 10 bases; nucleotides outside the gene matches: 10. CDR3 sequence reads: CASRRRDRGNSPLHF. DNA of the CDR3: TGTGCCAGCAGGAGAAGAGACAGGGGGAACTCACCCCTCCACTTT.

V is TRBV10-3 and J is TRBJ2-7; TRBD2 agrees at 9 bases. Germline V gene data show CDR1 as ENHRY and CDR2 as SYGVKD. This CDR3 has 13 amino acids. With 4 bases clipped from V and 2 bases from J, the junction kept 0 bases outside the gene matches. The CDR3 is CAISGLAAYEQYF. The CDR3 DNA is TGTGCCATCAGTGGACTAGCGGCCTACGAGCAGTACTTC.

The sample holds a few counts of this clonotype. This chain uses TRBV13 with TRBJ2-7, with 10 bases fitting TRBD1. J lost 4 bases, V lost 3 bases, and 6 bases had no gene match. Germline-derived CDR1 and CDR2 are PRHDT and FYEKMQ (reference sequence). The CDR3 loop spans 15 amino acids. CDR3 bases: TGTGCCAGCAGCTTTGGGACAGGGGAAACGTACGAGCAGTACTTC. It translates to CASSFGTGETYEQYF.

This clonotype was seen a few times. V gene TRBV29-1 combines with J gene TRBJ2-3, with 13 bases lining up with TRBD2. CDR3 length equals 16 residues. The V gene's germline CDR1 is SQVTM and CDR2 ANQGSEA. Germline trimming cut 2 bases from V and 2 bases from J; bases unmatched to any gene: 4. The CDR3 DNA is TGCAGCGTTGAATGGGGACTAGCGGGGTTCACAGATACGCAGTATTTT. Its translation is CSVEWGLAGFTDTQYF.

Many counts were recorded for this clonotype. This chain's CDR3 is CASRDRVNTEAFF. As DNA, the CDR3 is TGTGCCAGCAGGGACAGGGTGAACACTGAAGCTTTCTTT. The chain recombines TRBV6-1 with TRBJ1-1; 8 positions match TRBD1. Looked up from germline, CDR1 is MNHNS and CDR2 is SASEGT. This CDR3 comprises 13 residues. The V and J ends lost 6 bases and 0 bases, in that order; junction bases with no gene match: 0.

V and J are TRBV3-1 and TRBJ2-7; possibly TRBD1 for D (5 bases). Germline-derived CDR1 and CDR2 are LGHDT and YNNKEL (reference sequence). V lost 4 bases, J lost 0 bases, and 10 bases lay in between. The CDR3 runs to 14 residues. CDR3 residues: CASSRSTGSYEQYF. CDR3 DNA: TGTGCCAGCAGCCGATCAACAGGCTCCTACGAGCAGTACTTC.

This chain joins TRBV5-1 and TRBJ2-2; 10 bases are shared with TRBD1. The CDR3 has 15 residues. The germline gives CDR1 SGHRS, CDR2 YFSETQ. V shed 4 bases and J 6 bases; nucleotides not matched to a gene: 6. Here the CDR3 reads CASSTGQGMAGELFF. As DNA, the CDR3 is TGCGCCAGCAGCACGGGACAGGGGATGGCCGGGGAGCTGTTTTTT. Full variable domain (remainder filled in from reference TRBV5-1 and TRBJ2-2): KAGVTQTPRYLIKTRGQQVTLSCSPISGHRSVSWYQQTPGQGLQFLFEYFSETQRNKGNFPGRFSGRQFSNSRSEMNVSTLELGDSALYLCASSTGQGMAGELFFGEGSRLTVL.

This clonotype was picked up a small number of times. This rearrangement joins TRBV5-1 to TRBJ2-2; D gene uncertain. Deletions cut 0 bases from V and 7 bases from J, with 10 bases between. Germline CDR1 SGHRS, CDR2 YFSETQ. This CDR3 is 14 amino acids long. CDR3 coding DNA: TGCGCCAGCAGCTTGGACACCCTCGGCGGGGAGCTGTTTTTT. Encoded protein: CASSLDTLGGELFF.

The rearrangement links TRBV20-1 to TRBJ2-3; 7 bases align to TRBD2. The V gene's germline CDR1 is DFQATT and CDR2 SNEGSKA (reference sequence). After removal of 5 bases from V and 0 bases from J, the junction contained 8 bases not matched to a gene. The CDR3 sequence is 15 residues long. The CDR3 sequence: CSARTGGRSTDTQYF. The CDR3 bases are TGCAGTGCTCGCACGGGGGGTAGGAGCACAGATACGCAGTATTTT.